This T cell receptor (beta chain) came from a study of blood T cell repertoires in COVID-19. Whole-study context: Some COVID-19 samples were acute and others convalescent; all came from the United States, Italy and Spain. From T cells, B-cell-depleted T cells, or PBMCs came the material, which was cDNA or gDNA.

Trimming removed 6 bases from V and 7 bases from J, with 12 bases in between. The CDR3 loop spans 12 amino acids. Germline CDR1 and CDR2: MRHNA and SNTAGT. Original processing methods: Cell counts per sample came from amplifying reference gene primers. Here immunoSEQ multiplex PCR was the method, and the copy in TCRdb shows in-frame clones only, minus some. From that table come the V and J calls and clone size; the DNA was used to work out D and trimming. The table shows roughly 93,000 clones, with roughly nine tenths occurring only once. The clonotype originates from a man in his fifties or sixties with acute or convalescent COVID-19. The chain couples TRBV6-4 to TRBJ1-1; possibly TRBD1 for D (5 bases). The sample was peripheral blood. CDR3 sequence (DNA): TGTGCCAGCAGAACGACCGGGGGTGAAGCTTTCTTT. This encodes CASRTTGGEAFF.